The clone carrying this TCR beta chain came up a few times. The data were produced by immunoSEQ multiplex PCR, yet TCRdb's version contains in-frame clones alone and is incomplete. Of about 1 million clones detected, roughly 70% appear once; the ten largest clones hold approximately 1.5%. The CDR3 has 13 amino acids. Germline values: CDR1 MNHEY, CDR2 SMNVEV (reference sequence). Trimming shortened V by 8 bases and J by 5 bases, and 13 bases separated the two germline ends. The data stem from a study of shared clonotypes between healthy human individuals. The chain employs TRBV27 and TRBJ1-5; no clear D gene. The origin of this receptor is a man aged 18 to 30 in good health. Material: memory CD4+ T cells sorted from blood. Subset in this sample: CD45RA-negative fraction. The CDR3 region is CASSLNIDQPQHF. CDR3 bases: TGTGCCAGCTCCCTAAATATCGATCAGCCCCAGCATTTT.